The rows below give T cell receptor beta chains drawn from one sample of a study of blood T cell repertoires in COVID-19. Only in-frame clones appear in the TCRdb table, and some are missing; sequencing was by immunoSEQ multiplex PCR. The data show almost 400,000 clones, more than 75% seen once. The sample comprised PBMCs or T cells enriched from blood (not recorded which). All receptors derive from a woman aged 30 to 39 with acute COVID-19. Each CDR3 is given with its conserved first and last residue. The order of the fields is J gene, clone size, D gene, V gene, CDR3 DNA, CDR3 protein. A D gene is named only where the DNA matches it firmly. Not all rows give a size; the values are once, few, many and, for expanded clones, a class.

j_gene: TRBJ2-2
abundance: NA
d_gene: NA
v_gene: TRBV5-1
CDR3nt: TGCGCCAGCAGCTTGGATCTCGTGGCACCTACTAAGCACGGGGAGCTGTTTTTT
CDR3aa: CASSLDLVAPTKHGELFF

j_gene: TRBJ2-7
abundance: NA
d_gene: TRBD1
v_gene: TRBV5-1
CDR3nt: TGCGCCAGCAGCGTGGACAGGGGGCGACCCGAGCAGTACTTC
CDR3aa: CASSVDRGRPEQYF

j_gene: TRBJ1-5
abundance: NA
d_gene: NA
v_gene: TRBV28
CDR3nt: TGTGCCAGCAGTTTCCTCGACAGTCGCAATCAGCCCCAGCATTTT
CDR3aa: CASSFLDSRNQPQHF

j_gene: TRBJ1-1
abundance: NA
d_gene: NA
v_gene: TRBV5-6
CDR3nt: TGTGCCAGCAGCTTCAGGGGCTGGGGTCACAATGAAGCTTTCTTT
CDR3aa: CASSFRGWGHNEAFF

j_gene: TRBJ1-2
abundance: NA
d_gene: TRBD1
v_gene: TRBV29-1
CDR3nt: TGCAGCGTTGAGGGGACAGGGGCCTATGGCTACACCTTC
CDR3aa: CSVEGTGAYGYTF

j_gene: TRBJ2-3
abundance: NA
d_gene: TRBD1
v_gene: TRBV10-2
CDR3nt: TGCGCCAGCAGTGAGTCGAGGGGGCCCACAGATACGCAGTATTTT
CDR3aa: CASSESRGPTDTQYF

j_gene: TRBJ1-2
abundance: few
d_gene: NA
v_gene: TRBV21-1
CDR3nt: TGTGCCACCGTCAGCGGGTCCAACTATGGCTACACCTTC
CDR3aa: CATVSGSNYGYTF

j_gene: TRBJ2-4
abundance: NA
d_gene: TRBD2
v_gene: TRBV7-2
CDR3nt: TGTGCCAGCAGTCGGACGACTAGCGGGGGCCAAAACATTCAGTACTTC
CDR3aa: CASSRTTSGGQNIQYF

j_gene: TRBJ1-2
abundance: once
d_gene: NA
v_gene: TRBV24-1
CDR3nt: TGTGCCACCAGTGGACGGGGGAACCCCTATGGCTACACCTTC
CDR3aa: CATSGRGNPYGYTF

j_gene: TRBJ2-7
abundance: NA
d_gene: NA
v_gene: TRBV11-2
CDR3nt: TGTGCCAGCAGCTTCTCCAGACCGGGGTACGAGCAGTACTTC
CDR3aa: CASSFSRPGYEQYF

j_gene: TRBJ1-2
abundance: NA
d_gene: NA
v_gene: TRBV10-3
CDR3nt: TGTGCCATCAGAAAGACAGATACTAACTATGGCTACACCTTC
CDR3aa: CAIRKTDTNYGYTF

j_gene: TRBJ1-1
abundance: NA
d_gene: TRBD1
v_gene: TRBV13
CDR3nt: TGTGCCAGCAGCTTAGCCATACAGGGGACCTACACTGAAGCTTTCTTT
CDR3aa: CASSLAIQGTYTEAFF

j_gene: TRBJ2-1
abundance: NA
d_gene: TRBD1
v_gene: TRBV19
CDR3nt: TGTGCCAGTAGTGATCTGCCGGGACAGGGCTACAATGAGCAGTTCTTC
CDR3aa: CASSDLPGQGYNEQFF

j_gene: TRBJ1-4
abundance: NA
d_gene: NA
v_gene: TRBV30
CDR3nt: TGTGCCTGGAGTCCCGACCTTTATGGACTCGGTGGCGAAAAACTGTTTTTT
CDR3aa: CAWSPDLYGLGGEKLFF

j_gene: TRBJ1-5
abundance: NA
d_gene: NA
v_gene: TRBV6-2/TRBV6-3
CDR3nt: TGTGCCAGCAGCCGGGGGAGGAATCAGCCCCAGCATTTT
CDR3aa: CASSRGRNQPQHF

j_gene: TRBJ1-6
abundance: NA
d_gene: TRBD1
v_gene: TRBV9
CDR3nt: TGTGCCAGCAGCGCAGGACAGGAACCTTCACCCCTCCACTTT
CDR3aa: CASSAGQEPSPLHF

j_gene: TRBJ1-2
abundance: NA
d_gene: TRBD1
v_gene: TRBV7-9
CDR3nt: TGTGCCAGCAGCTCCCGGGACAGCTATGGCTACACCTTC
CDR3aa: CASSSRDSYGYTF

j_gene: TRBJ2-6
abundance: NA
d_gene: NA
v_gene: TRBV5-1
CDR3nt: TGCGCCAGCAGCTTGGCTCCGACAGGACACTCTGGGGCCAACGTCCTGACTTTC
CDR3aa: CASSLAPTGHSGANVLTF